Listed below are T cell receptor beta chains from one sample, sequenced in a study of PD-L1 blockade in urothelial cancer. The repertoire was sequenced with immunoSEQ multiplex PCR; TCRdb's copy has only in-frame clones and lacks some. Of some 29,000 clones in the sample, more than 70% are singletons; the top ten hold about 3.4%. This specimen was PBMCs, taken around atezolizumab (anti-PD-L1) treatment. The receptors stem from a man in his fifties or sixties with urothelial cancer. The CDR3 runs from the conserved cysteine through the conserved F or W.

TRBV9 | CASNRGNTGELFF
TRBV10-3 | CAIRNHRGNEKLFF
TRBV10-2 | CASSDFNYGYTF
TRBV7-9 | CASSLNGDRGAYNEQFF
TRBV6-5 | CASSTLAGGRDTQYF
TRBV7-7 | CASSLGQSHTGELFF
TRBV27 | CASSSIWDSGNPLGANVLTF
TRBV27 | CASSFLRTANRTQYF
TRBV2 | CASSDSGRYEQYF
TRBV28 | CASSSAGGRGEQFF
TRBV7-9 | CASSPGQGRANEKLFF
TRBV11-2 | CASSFKIGTSGVYTGELFF
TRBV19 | CASSTRQGGYTF
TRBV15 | CATSRDRGSWVWTF
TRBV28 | CASSVGGLAGERGQFF
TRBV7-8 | CASSTWTATSYNEQFF
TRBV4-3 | CASSQELLDEQFF
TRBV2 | CASRQDKPYEQYF
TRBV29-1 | CSSEGGRGMGGQFF
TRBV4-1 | CASRQANSPLHF
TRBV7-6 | CASSLDIRGNTEAFF
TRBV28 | CASKLEGLAGTIREQFF
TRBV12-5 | CASGSGQGAYEQYF
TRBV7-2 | CASSLMRTGGGITDTQYF
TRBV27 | CASSSRGTSESYEQYF
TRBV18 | CASSPRGVIGNTIYF
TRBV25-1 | CASSALNRGGEQFF
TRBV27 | CASSLIGGLYNEQFF
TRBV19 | CASSTRSEGSGQPQHF
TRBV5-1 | CASSLGGDRGPYQETQYF
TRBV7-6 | CASSLASSGNTIYF
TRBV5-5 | CASSLIPDREAFF
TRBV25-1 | CASSVSRGYNEQFF
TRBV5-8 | CADSRDRDNYEQYF
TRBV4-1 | CASSQESTTIRYGYTF
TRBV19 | CASRIDDRGLGYTF
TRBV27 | CASSLFSSQGQSLRKAFF
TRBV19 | CASSTTGADYGYTF
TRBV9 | CASSPRDRHSQETQYF
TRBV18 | CASSPSGGAGNQPQHF
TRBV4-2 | CASSQDVTGSSGNTIYF
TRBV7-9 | CASSLGTGGILFF
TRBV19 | CASRRGTGGYEQYF
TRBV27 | CASSPLLTQGYEQYF
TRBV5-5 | CASSSPERATDTQYF
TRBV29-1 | CSARTGGEKLFF
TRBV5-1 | CASSLGLAGWTGELFF
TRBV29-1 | CSVGSSGGADTQYF
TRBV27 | CASSSKGTGFQEEKLFF
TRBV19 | CASSTLRDNTDTQYF